This T cell receptor (beta chain) was obtained from a study of blood T cell repertoires in COVID-19. Background on the study: In each case, the material was cDNA or gDNA derived from T cells, B-cell-depleted T cells, or PBMCs.

Using immunoSEQ multiplex PCR, the repertoire was profiled, and TCRdb retains in-frame clones only, with some absent. The table has 250,000 to 300,000 clones, 89% seen once. CDR3 length: 16 amino acids. V was trimmed by 0 bases and J by 0 bases, leaving 9 bases between them. The V gene's germline CDR1 is MNHEY and CDR2 SMNVEV (reference sequence). Source material: peripheral blood. The chain combines TRBV27 with TRBJ1-3; D call uncertain. The sequence was collected from a man aged 50 or older with acute or convalescent COVID-19. CDR3: CASSLSPGFSGNTIYF. The CDR3, as DNA: TGTGCCAGCAGTTTATCCCCGGGATTCTCTGGAAACACCATATATTTT.